The 22 T cell receptor beta chains below were found in one sample sequenced in a study of T-cell memory formation after mild COVID-19. TCRdb used MiXCR to reprocess the 5' RACE reads, holding one entry per CDR3 protein. Of 300,000 to 350,000 distinct CDR3 sequences listed, 10% to 15% are singletons. The material sequenced was PBMCs or a T cell subset sorted from them (not recorded which). The source of these receptors is a man in his late teens or twenties who had mild COVID-19 (a few samples of this study predate the infection). Cell type and time point are not known.

This clonotype appeared a few times. This chain joins TRBV6-5 and TRBJ2-3, with 10 bases aligning to TRBD1. Germline V gives CDR1 MNHEY, CDR2 SVGAGI. The V and J ends lost 1 base and 2 bases, in that order; junction bases with no gene match: 15. The CDR3 loop spans 20 amino acids. DNA of the CDR3: TGTGCCAGCAGTTACTTCGGGACAGGGGACTCTGGGGCATTCACAGATACGCAGTATTTT. Translating gives CASSYFGTGDSGAFTDTQYF.

The V and J genes are TRBV3-1 and TRBJ2-5; 7 nucleotides line up with TRBD1. The CDR3 runs to 15 residues. The germline V gene has CDR1 LGHDT and CDR2 YNNKEL (reference sequence). The ends lost 3 bases at V and 7 bases at J; junction bases unmatched: 11. The CDR3 sequence is CASSQRAVTGPTQYF. The CDR3, as DNA: TGTGCCAGCAGCCAGAGGGCCGTGACAGGGCCGACCCAGTACTTC.

This clonotype occurred a few times. The rearrangement joins TRBV7-2 to TRBJ2-4; D unclear. Germline CDR1 and CDR2: SGHTA and FQGNSA. The CDR3 is 14 residues long. V lost 4 bases and J lost 0, with 7 bases in between. The CDR3 loop is CASSSQIAKNIQYF. The CDR3 bases are TGTGCCAGCAGCTCCCAAATAGCCAAAAACATTCAGTACTTC.

This clonotype came up many times. The V gene is TRBV9, the J gene TRBJ2-1; tentatively, D is TRBD1 (5 bases). Trimming took 4 bases from V and 11 from J, leaving 10 bases between them. There are 11 residues in the CDR3. Germline CDR1 reads SGDLS; CDR2 reads YYNGEE. CDR3 protein: CASSPGSQQFF. CDR3 nucleotides: TGTGCCAGCAGCCCAGGGTCCCAGCAGTTCTTC.

This clonotype was recorded once. The rearrangement joins TRBV11-2 to TRBJ1-2; weak D call: TRBD1 (6 bases). Trimming removed 3 bases at V and 4 bases at J, with 15 bases between. Germline V CDR1 and CDR2: SGHAT, FQNNGV. The CDR3 spans 15 residues. The CDR3: CASSFPGVSRYGYTF. In nucleotides, the CDR3 is TGTGCCAGCAGCTTCCCAGGGGTGAGCCGCTATGGCTACACCTTC.

Here the CDR3 reads CATSDFPLAGGTDTQYF. The CDR3 DNA reads as TGTGCCACCAGTGATTTCCCTTTAGCGGGAGGCACAGATACGCAGTATTTT. This chain uses TRBV24-1 with TRBJ2-3, with 9 bases matching TRBD2. Per the germline V gene, CDR1 is KGHDR and CDR2 is SFDVKD. The J segment lost 1 base and the V segment lost 1 base, leaving 5 bases of the junction unmatched. The CDR3 consists of 17 residues.

This clonotype was seen repeatedly, ten times or more. The rearrangement links TRBV5-1 to TRBJ2-5, with 10 bases matching TRBD2. CDR1 SGHRS and CDR2 YFSETQ come from the germline V gene. V trimming: 3 bases; J trimming: 5 bases; junction bases outside the gene matches: 13. The CDR3 runs to 17 residues. CDR3 DNA: TGCGCCAGCAGCTCCGGACTAGCGGCCCCTGGGGGGGAGACCCAGTACTTC. It specifies CASSSGLAAPGGETQYF.

This chain connects TRBV7-2 to TRBJ1-1, with D hard to call. This CDR3 is 13 amino acids long. Germline V lookup: CDR1 SGHTA, CDR2 FQGNSA. V was trimmed by 4 bases and J by 2 bases, leaving 8 bases between them. CDR3 DNA: TGTGCCAGCAGCTCCATAGCAAACACTGAAGCTTTCTTT. As protein: CASSSIANTEAFF.

The rearrangement joins TRBV12-3 or TRBV12-4 to TRBJ1-5; D possibly corresponds to TRBD1 (5 bases). The CDR3 extends over 15 amino acids. V lost 5 bases and J lost 2, with 13 bases in between. In DNA form, the CDR3 reads TGTGCCAGCAGTCCGTCGCAGGGTGGCAATCAGCCCCAGCATTTT. It yields the protein CASSPSQGGNQPQHF.

This clonotype was counted a few times. The genes are TRBV7-9 and TRBJ1-1; D unresolved. The CDR3 sequence is 13 residues long. From germline, CDR1 is SEHNR and CDR2 FQNEAQ (reference sequence). Between the trimmed V and J ends, which lost 4 bases and 7 bases, there was a span of 13 bases. CDR3 amino acids: CASSSHPSDEAFF. The CDR3 DNA is TGTGCCAGCAGCTCCCACCCGTCAGATGAAGCTTTCTTT.

A few counts support this clonotype. The gene calls are TRBV7-2 and TRBJ1-5; D not certain. The CDR3 totals 15 residues. V lost 3 bases and J lost 1, with 10 bases in between. Germline V gives CDR1 SGHTA, CDR2 FQGNSA. CDR3 nucleotides: TGTGCCAGCAGCTTTTTTTTGGGGAGCAATCAGCCCCAGCATTTT. This translates into CASSFFLGSNQPQHF.

The chain recombines TRBV6-5 with TRBJ1-1; D gene ambiguous. Trimming cost V 4 bases and J 5 bases, with 14 bases left between them. Looked up from germline, CDR1 is MNHEY and CDR2 is SVGAGI. The CDR3 is 14 amino acids. CDR3 DNA: TGTGCCAGCAGTTCCCTCCGGGATAGTACTGAAGCTTTCTTT. This gives the protein CASSSLRDSTEAFF.

This clonotype was counted between two and nine times. This chain uses TRBV10-3 with TRBJ1-2; D ambiguous. CDR3 length equals 15 residues. From germline, CDR1 is ENHRY and CDR2 SYGVKD. V was clipped by 3 bases and J by 2 bases, with 13 bases between them. CDR3 in amino acids: CAISELLGENYGYTF. The CDR3 nucleotides are TGTGCCATCAGTGAATTGCTCGGGGAGAACTATGGCTACACCTTC.

The genes are TRBV27 and TRBJ2-5, with a possible D match to TRBD2 (6 bases). This CDR3 region has 16 residues. Germline-derived CDR1 and CDR2 are MNHEY and SMNVEV (reference sequence). Between the trimmed V and J ends, which lost 2 bases and 5 bases, there was a span of 18 bases. CDR3 sequence: CASSLRAGPDRETQYF. CDR3 coding DNA: TGTGCCAGCAGTTTACGGGCGGGGCCCGACCGGGAGACCCAGTACTTC.

In its sample, this clonotype was seen a few times. V usage is TRBV18 and J usage is TRBJ2-5; D is uncertain. V was cut by 0 bases and J by 5 bases, with 7 bases left in between. The CDR3 has 13 residues. Germline loops: CDR1 KGHSH, CDR2 LQKENI. The CDR3 loop reads CASSPPGFETQYF. The CDR3 DNA follows: TGTGCCAGCTCACCACCTGGTTTCGAGACCCAGTACTTC.

This clonotype was seen just once. The rearrangement uses TRBV9 and TRBJ2-5, with a tentative D call TRBD1 (6 bases). Germline CDR1 is SGDLS and CDR2 is YYNGEE. This CDR3 comprises 15 residues. V was cut by 0 bases and J by 5 bases, with 14 bases left in between. As DNA, the CDR3 is TGTGCCAGCAGCGTAGAGACAGGTCCGGGGGAGACCCAGTACTTC. The encoded protein is CASSVETGPGETQYF.

This clonotype appeared a few times. This rearrangement joins TRBV12-3 or TRBV12-4 to TRBJ2-3, with 11 bases lining up with TRBD1. The CDR3 runs 14 residues. J was trimmed by 4 bases and V by 8 bases; bases with no gene match: 5. DNA for the CDR3: TGTGCCAGCTGGGGACAGGGGGTTGCAGATACGCAGTATTTT. It codes for CASWGQGVADTQYF.

Points on this clonotype: Germline and junction disagree at one end, which may indicate a read error. The V and J genes are TRBV4-1 and TRBJ1-1; unclear D gene. The germline V gene encodes CDR1 MGHRA and CDR2 YSYEKL. The CDR3 is 14 residues long. CDR3: CASSQDGRYTEAFF. CDR3 coding DNA: TGCGCCAGCAGCCAAGATGGGAGGTACACCGAAGCTTTCTTT.

In this sample, this clonotype turned up a few times. The V call is TRBV20-1, the J call TRBJ2-7; TRBD2 agrees at 10 bases. This CDR3 spans 12 amino acids. CDR1 and CDR2 from the germline V gene are DFQATT and SNEGSKA (reference sequence). With V trimmed by 6 bases and J by 3 bases, 2 bases remained unmatched. CDR3 residues: CSARLAGYEQYF. The CDR3 DNA is TGCAGTGCCCGACTAGCGGGCTACGAGCAGTACTTC.

In its sample, this clonotype was seen a few times. The gene calls are TRBV12-3 or TRBV12-4 and TRBJ1-3; no reliable D call. The CDR3 sequence is 14 residues long. V was clipped by 3 bases and J by 4 bases, with 10 bases between them. CDR3 sequence: CASSFWGIGNTIYF. The CDR3 DNA sequence: TGTGCCAGCAGTTTTTGGGGAATAGGAAACACCATATATTTT.

V usage is TRBV10-2 and J usage is TRBJ2-2; the D is unclear. Germline V gives CDR1 WSHSY, CDR2 SAAADI. Deletions cut 3 bases from V and 8 bases from J, with 10 bases between. CDR3 length: 13 residues. The CDR3 reads CASSEYRVGELFF. Here the CDR3 DNA reads TGCGCCAGCAGTGAATATCGGGTGGGGGAGCTGTTTTTT.

CDR3 coding DNA: TGTGCCAGCAGTTACTCGGCAGGGTATCAGCCCCAGCATTTT. This sequence encodes CASSYSAGYQPQHF. The V gene is TRBV6-5, the J gene TRBJ1-5; D may be TRBD1 (5 bases). Trimming removed 0 bases at V and 5 bases at J, with 8 bases between. Germline CDR1 reads MNHEY; CDR2 reads SVGAGI. The CDR3 sequence is 14 residues long.